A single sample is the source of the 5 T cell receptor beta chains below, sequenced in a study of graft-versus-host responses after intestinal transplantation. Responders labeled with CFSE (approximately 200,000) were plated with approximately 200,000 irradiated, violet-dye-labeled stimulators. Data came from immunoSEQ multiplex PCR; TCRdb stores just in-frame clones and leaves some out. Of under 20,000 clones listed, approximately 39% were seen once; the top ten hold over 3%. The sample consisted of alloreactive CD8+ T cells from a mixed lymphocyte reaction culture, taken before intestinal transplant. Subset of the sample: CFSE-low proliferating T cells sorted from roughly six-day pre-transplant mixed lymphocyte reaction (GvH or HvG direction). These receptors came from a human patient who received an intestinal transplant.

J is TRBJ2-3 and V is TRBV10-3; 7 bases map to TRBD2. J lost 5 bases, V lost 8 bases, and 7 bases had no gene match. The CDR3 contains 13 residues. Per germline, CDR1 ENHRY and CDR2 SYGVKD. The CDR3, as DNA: TGTGCCATCGGTGCGGGAGTGGTAGATACGCAGTATTTT. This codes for CAIGAGVVDTQYF.

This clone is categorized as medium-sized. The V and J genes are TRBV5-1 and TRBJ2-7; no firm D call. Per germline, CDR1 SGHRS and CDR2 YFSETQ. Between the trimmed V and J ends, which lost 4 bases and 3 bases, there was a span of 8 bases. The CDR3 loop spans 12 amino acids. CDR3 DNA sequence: TGCGCCAGCAGCCGGGTGGGCTACGAGCAGTACTTC. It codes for CASSRVGYEQYF.

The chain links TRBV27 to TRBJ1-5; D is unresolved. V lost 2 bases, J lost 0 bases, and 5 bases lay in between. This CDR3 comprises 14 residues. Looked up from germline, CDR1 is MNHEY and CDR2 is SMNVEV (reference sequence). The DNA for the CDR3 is TGTGCCAGCAGTTTAATCGGTAGCAATCAGCCCCAGCATTTT. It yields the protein CASSLIGSNQPQHF.

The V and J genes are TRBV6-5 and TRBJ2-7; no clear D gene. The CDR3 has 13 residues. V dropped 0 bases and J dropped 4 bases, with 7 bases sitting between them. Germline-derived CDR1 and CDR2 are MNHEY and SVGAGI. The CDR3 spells CASSYSDVYEQYF. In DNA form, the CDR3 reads TGTGCCAGCAGTTACTCGGACGTGTACGAGCAGTACTTC.

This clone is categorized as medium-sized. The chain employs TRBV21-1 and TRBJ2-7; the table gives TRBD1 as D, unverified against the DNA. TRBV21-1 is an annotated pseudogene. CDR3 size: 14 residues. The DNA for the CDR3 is TGTGCCAGCAGCAAAGGGGGCCTCTCCTACGAGCAGTACTTC. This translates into CASSKGGLSYEQYF.